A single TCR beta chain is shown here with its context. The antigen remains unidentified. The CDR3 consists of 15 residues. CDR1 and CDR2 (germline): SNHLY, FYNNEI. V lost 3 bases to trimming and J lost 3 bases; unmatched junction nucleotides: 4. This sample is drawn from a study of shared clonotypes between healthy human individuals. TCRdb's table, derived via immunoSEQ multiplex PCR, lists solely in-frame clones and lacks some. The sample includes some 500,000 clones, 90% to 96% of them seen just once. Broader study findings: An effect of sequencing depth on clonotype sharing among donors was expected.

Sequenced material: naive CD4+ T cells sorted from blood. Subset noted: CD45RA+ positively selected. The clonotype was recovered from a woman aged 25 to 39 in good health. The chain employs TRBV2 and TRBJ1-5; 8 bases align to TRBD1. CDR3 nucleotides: TGTGCCAGCAGTGATCAGGGACAGGTCAATCAGCCCCAGCATTTT. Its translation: CASSDQGQVNQPQHF.